This T cell receptor (beta chain) appears in the sequencing data of a study of vaccination and CD4 T cells after COVID-19. Overall study context: Control cultures received a CEFX pool, an HIV-1 Nef pool, or no peptide. Study results and caveats: Spike mono-reactivity was evident in 304 of the 307 vaccine-specific clones derived from convalescent patients.

Treatment specified: approximately 9-day PBMC culture with coronavirus spike peptide pools or control peptides (ViraFEST assay). Fresh IL-2 medium was used to replace half of the medium on days 3 and 7. Sequencing of cultured CD4+ T cell DNA used the Oncomine TCR Beta short-read assay. TCRdb re-analysed the PCR reads in MiXCR, keeping a single row per CDR3 protein. The sample contains some 21,000 distinct CDR3 sequences, approximately 50% of which appear only once. The CDR3 spans 12 residues. V was pared by 7 bases and J by 0 bases, with 3 bases between. The germline V gene encodes CDR1 SNHLY and CDR2 FYNNEI. This clonotype was recorded a few times. Its target is not known.

This TCR was recovered from a human donor who had recovered from COVID-19. The sample consisted of CD4+ T cells from blood, cultured in vitro. The chain joins TRBV2 to TRBJ2-2, with unresolved D. The DNA for the CDR3 is TGTGCCAGCAACTCGAACACCGGGGAGCTGTTTTTT. Translation gives CASNSNTGELFF.